These T cell receptor beta chains were read from a single sample in a study of identifying expanded T cells in peripheral blood. Profiled with immunoSEQ multiplex PCR; TCRdb holds only in-frame clones, not every one. Here the sample spans about 52,000 clones, around 82% being singletons. The material sequenced was blood. All receptors derive from a person aged 18-69 years in good health. Each CDR3 is given with its conserved first and last residue. D genes are given only for firm matches. Size values are once, few and many counts, or a class for expanded clones, and some rows have none.

v_gene	d_gene	j_gene	abundance	CDR3aa	CDR3nt
TRBV13	TRBD2	TRBJ2-5	.	CASTLTRLAGGRGGETQYF	TGTGCCAGCACTCTTACCCGGCTAGCGGGAGGGAGAGGGGGAGAGACCCAGTACTTC
TRBV6-5	.	TRBJ2-2	.	CASRGTRIGELFF	TGTGCCAGCAGAGGGACGCGAATCGGGGAGCTGTTTTTT
TRBV4-1	TRBD2	TRBJ2-1	.	CASSQGNRPSGFEQFF	TGCGCCAGCAGCCAAGGAAATAGGCCTAGCGGTTTTGAGCAGTTCTTC
TRBV11-3	.	TRBJ2-7	.	CASSFRGREYEQYF	TGTGCCAGCAGCTTTAGGGGACGGGAGTACGAGCAGTACTTC
TRBV10-2	.	TRBJ1-2	.	CASSDREGGKHGYTF	TGCGCCAGCAGTGACAGGGAGGGAGGAAAGCATGGCTACACCTTC
TRBV13	TRBD2	TRBJ2-3	.	CASSTRTSGPKTDTQYF	TGTGCCAGCAGCACTAGGACTAGCGGGCCGAAGACAGATACGCAGTATTTT
TRBV5-1	TRBD2	TRBJ2-1	.	CASSLASGSVVYEQFF	TGCGCCAGCAGCTTGGCCAGCGGGAGTGTAGTCTATGAGCAGTTCTTC
TRBV29-1	.	TRBJ2-5	.	CSGLQGLAETQYF	TGCAGCGGGCTGCAGGGGTTGGCAGAGACCCAGTACTTC
TRBV9	.	TRBJ1-1	few	CASSVAGRMNTEAFF	TGTGCCAGCAGCGTAGCAGGGCGGATGAACACTGAAGCTTTCTTT
TRBV4-1	.	TRBJ2-5	.	CASSQEGSSAVQETQYF	TGCGCCAGCAGCCAAGAGGGCTCCTCAGCGGTACAAGAGACCCAGTACTTC
TRBV29-1	.	TRBJ1-1	.	CSAQGWTENTEAFF	TGCAGCGCCCAGGGATGGACAGAAAACACTGAAGCTTTCTTT
TRBV11-3	.	TRBJ2-1	.	CASSLNRGTEQFF	TGTGCCAGCAGCTTAAATCGGGGAACTGAGCAGTTCTTC
TRBV14	.	TRBJ1-1	.	CASSQDIRAEAFF	TGTGCCAGCAGCCAAGATATTAGGGCTGAAGCTTTCTTT
TRBV25-1	.	TRBJ2-1	.	CASSEKQGRNEQFF	TGTGCCAGCAGTGAGAAACAGGGCCGCAATGAGCAGTTCTTC
TRBV7-3	TRBD1	TRBJ2-1	few	CASSSPGQAQFF	TGTGCCAGCAGCTCGCCGGGACAGGCACAGTTCTTC
TRBV6-5	.	TRBJ1-3	.	CASSYLGGNTIYF	TGTGCCAGCAGTTACTTAGGGGGAAACACCATATATTTT
TRBV7-2	TRBD2	TRBJ2-3	.	CASSSRRAGEAQYF	TGTGCCAGCAGCTCCCGGAGAGCGGGAGAGGCGCAGTATTTT